This T cell receptor (beta chain) was retrieved from a study of shared clonotypes between healthy human individuals. Study information: Donors had three CD4 naive, three CD4 memory, two CD8 naive and one CD8 memory plate apiece.

Details on this clone: Its antigen is as yet unknown.

Researchers partitioned CD4+ cells into CD45RA+ naive and CD45RA-negative memory subsets. TCRdb's table, derived via immunoSEQ multiplex PCR, lists solely in-frame clones and lacks some. Of about 2,500,000 clones listed, around 90% are singletons. J gave up 8 bases and V 4 bases, and 8 bases lay outside the gene matches. CDR1 is SGHDT, CDR2 YYEEEE, per germline. This CDR3 contains 13 residues. Findings of the study overall: It was the non-shared clonotypes that had lower generation probabilities than clonotypes shared by all four donors. Among a few donors, approximately 5.4% of naive CD4 clonotypes were found in common.

The rearrangement joins TRBV5-6 to TRBJ2-5; 7 nucleotides agree with TRBD1. Sequenced: naive CD4+ T cells sorted from blood. Sample subset: CD45RA+ positively selected. The origin of this receptor is a man younger than 35 in good health. CDR3 nucleotides: TGTGCCAGCAGCGACCAAACAGGGGCCACCCAGTACTTC. Translation gives CASSDQTGATQYF.